This TCR beta chain was retrieved from a study of T cells in Graves' hyperthyroidism and ophthalmopathy. This clonotype has a count of ten or more. Ophthalmopathy patients had moderate-to-severe active disease, CAS ≥3, NOSPECS ≥4, and disease duration under 3 months. Thyroid ultrasound, orbital computed tomography, clinical symptoms, and serum thyroxine and TRAb underpinned diagnoses. Isolation of PBMCs was performed on approximately 10 ml fresh peripheral blood. TCR beta CDR3 regions were amplified from RNA. An initial round of RT-PCR targeting the TCR CDR3 relied on the HTBI primer set. MiXCR, applied by TCRdb to the multiplex PCR reads, yields one record per CDR3 protein. The repertoire includes about 410,000 distinct CDR3 sequences, around 15% of them detected once, and about 20% sits in the top ten. Sequencing used blood. The sequence was obtained from a woman in her 30s with Graves' ophthalmopathy.

The CDR3 DNA follows: TGTGCCAGCAGCCGGCGGGGGGTCTACGAGCAGTACTTC. Its protein product is CASSRRGVYEQYF. The chain recombines TRBV3-1 with TRBJ2-7, with 8 bases that match TRBD2. Trimming removed 4 bases from V and 3 bases from J; junction bases left unmatched: 2. Germline V gene data show CDR1 as LGHDT and CDR2 as YNNKEL (reference sequence). The CDR3 runs to 13 residues.